This T cell receptor beta chain originates from a study of cytomegalovirus exposure and HLA in healthy donors. Study details: The 120 validation repertoires matched the roughly 700 first-cohort repertoires in platform, a later analysis reported. General observations from the study: Cytomegalovirus association was assigned to over 150 TCR beta chains. Most TCR sequences showed up rarely, but some public TCRs showed up in many donors.

The data were produced by immunoSEQ multiplex PCR, yet TCRdb's version contains in-frame clones alone and is incomplete. The sample records hundreds of thousands of clones, roughly 80% being singletons. As concerns this clone: Its target is not known.

The germline CDR1 and CDR2 sequences are SGHKS and YYEKEE (reference sequence). The CDR3 is 13 amino acids. The V end lost 2 bases, the J end lost 0 bases, and 5 bases lay between the germline ends. The sample taken for sequencing was PBMCs. This chain links TRBV5-5 with TRBJ1-2; the D is unclear. The receptor comes from a woman between 18 and 29 years old in good health and CMV-seronegative. Here the CDR3 reads CASSFGTNYGYTF. DNA of the CDR3: TGTGCCAGCAGCTTTGGAACTAACTATGGCTACACCTTC.